This TCR beta chain was obtained from a study of blood T cell repertoires in COVID-19. About the study: Donors in the United States, Italy and Spain gave samples during acute or convalescent COVID-19. PBMCs, B-cell-depleted T cells, or T cells were the source of the cDNA or gDNA that made up the material.

How the authors handled the data: Reference gene primer amplification yielded estimated nucleated cell counts. Clones were sequenced by immunoSEQ multiplex PCR, and TCRdb holds only the in-frame ones, with some missing. V and J calls and clone size are as listed in that table; D and trimming were resolved from the DNA. The data show 65,000 to 90,000 clones, roughly 88% seen once. The CDR3 has 16 amino acids. CDR1 is MGHDK, CDR2 SYGVNS, per germline. V shed 4 bases and J 3 bases; nucleotides not matched to a gene: 11. V and J are TRBV25-1 and TRBJ2-7, with 8 nucleotides matching TRBD1. This TCR was recovered from a man aged 45-65 years with active COVID-19. Sample: peripheral blood. The CDR3 protein is CASSGRTGKLSYEQYF. Written as DNA, the CDR3 is TGTGCCAGCAGTGGAAGGACAGGGAAGCTCAGCTACGAGCAGTACTTC.